This T cell receptor beta chain is drawn from a study of cytomegalovirus exposure and HLA in healthy donors. As regards this clone: Its antigen is not identified.

Study-wide findings and caveats: Clusters of TCRs from the first cohort tended to co-occur in the 100 to 150 validation repertoires (as a later analysis found). It was 150 to 200 TCR beta chains that were listed as cytomegalovirus-associated.

The study drew the donors from its approximately 110-subject validation cohort, separate from the roughly 700-subject first cohort. Clones were read by immunoSEQ multiplex PCR, and TCRdb kept only the in-frame ones, dropping some. The sample carries about 280,000 clones, 88% recorded once. Between the trimmed V and J ends, which lost 7 bases and 4 bases, there was a span of 19 bases. From germline, CDR1 is MNHNY and CDR2 SVGAGI (reference sequence). The CDR3 is 15 residues long. The receptor was derived from a woman aged 18-29 years in good health and CMV-seronegative. J is TRBJ1-1 and V is TRBV6-6; tentatively, D is TRBD1 (6 bases). Specimen: PBMCs. CDR3 DNA: TGTGCCAGCACCGTCACCGGGACATCGGGCACTGAAGCTTTCTTT. Amino acid sequence: CASTVTGTSGTEAFF.